A single TCR beta chain is shown here with its context. Its antigen is as yet unknown. The germline V gene has CDR1 ENHRY and CDR2 SYGVKD. The CDR3 covers 15 residues. V shed 3 bases and J 0 bases; nucleotides not matched to a gene: 3. The protocol was immunoSEQ multiplex PCR, while the TCRdb copy is restricted to in-frame clones and leaves out a portion. This table holds tens of thousands of clones, just over 85% found once. The data are from a study of cytotoxic CD8 clonotypes in ibrutinib-treated CLL. In the study overall: In all, about eleven patients were relapsed/refractory, some 14 were treatment-naive and 17 to 18 were IGHV unmutated.

General study results and limits: Baseline levels of clonality went above those of age-matched healthy donors and moved with circulating CD8+ T-cell counts.

The receptor was isolated from a human donor with chronic lymphocytic leukemia. The chain couples TRBV10-3 to TRBJ2-3, with 7 nucleotides matching TRBD2. The specimen comprised PBMCs, sampled before ibrutinib treatment. CDR3 bases: TGTGCCATCAGTGACCTAGCGGCTAGCACAGATACGCAGTATTTT. It translates to CAISDLAASTDTQYF.